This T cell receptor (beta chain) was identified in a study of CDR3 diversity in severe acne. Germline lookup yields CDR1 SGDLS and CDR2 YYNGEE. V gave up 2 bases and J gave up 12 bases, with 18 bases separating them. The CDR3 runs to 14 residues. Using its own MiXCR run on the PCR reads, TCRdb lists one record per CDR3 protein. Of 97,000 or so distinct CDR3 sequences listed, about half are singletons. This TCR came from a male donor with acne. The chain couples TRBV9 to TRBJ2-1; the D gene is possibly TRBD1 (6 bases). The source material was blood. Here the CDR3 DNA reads TGTGCCAGCAGCGTGGGGGAGTTCAGGGGTGGGCAGTTCTTC. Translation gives CASSVGEFRGGQFF.